These 25 T cell receptor beta chains share one sample of origin, sequenced in a study of shared clonotypes between healthy human individuals. Naive CD8 isolation took CD45RO-negative cells positively selected for CCR7 and excluded terminally differentiated effector memory CD45RA+ cells. Method: immunoSEQ multiplex PCR; TCRdb's copy keeps in-frame clones and lacks some. The sample yields about 2.1 million clones, 90% to 95% seen once. Sequencing was carried out using naive CD8+ T cells from PBMCs. These receptors were taken from a man between 18 and 29 years old in good health. Some clones in this sample may be carry-over from other donors' samples.

As DNA, the CDR3 is TGTGCCACCAGCCCCCCAGCAGGGGATGGCACTGAAGCTTTCTTT. Residues: CATSPPAGDGTEAFF. The genes are TRBV15 and TRBJ1-1; TRBD1 is a possible D gene (6 bases). The CDR3 loop spans 15 amino acids. Germline V gene sequence: CDR1 LNHNV, CDR2 YYDKDF (reference sequence). Trimming pared 5 bases from V and 4 bases from J, leaving 17 bases between.

V usage is TRBV9 and J usage is TRBJ2-5, with 9 bases identical to TRBD1. The germline CDR1 and CDR2 sequences are SGDLS and YYNGEE. Unmatched junction bases numbered 8, after V lost 4 bases and J lost 4 bases. The length of the CDR3 is 15 residues. DNA of the CDR3: TGTGCCAGCAGCCCAATGGACAGGGGACGAGAGACCCAGTACTTC. It translates to CASSPMDRGRETQYF.

The chain combines TRBV29-1 with TRBJ1-2; 7 nucleotides agree with TRBD1. The germline CDR1 and CDR2 sequences are SQVTM and ANQGSEA. Trimming removed 6 bases from V and 8 bases from J; junction bases left unmatched: 12. CDR3 length equals 13 residues. CDR3 DNA sequence: TGCAGCGTCGTCGGACAGGAGGTTACGGGCTACACCTTC. Protein product: CSVVGQEVTGYTF.

The V gene is TRBV9, the J gene TRBJ2-7, with 7 bases that match TRBD2. The CDR3 contains 15 residues. Trimming took 4 bases from V and 2 from J; bases not matched to a gene: 9. CDR1 and CDR2 (germline): SGDLS, YYNGEE. This CDR3 reads CASSLRASGTYEQYF. CDR3 DNA: TGTGCCAGCAGCCTCCGAGCTAGCGGAACCTACGAGCAGTACTTC.

The rearrangement links TRBV25-1 to TRBJ2-3; D is possibly TRBD1 (5 bases). Germline V gene data show CDR1 as MGHDK and CDR2 as SYGVNS. V lost 3 bases and J lost 2, with 9 bases in between. The CDR3 is made up of 14 amino acids. DNA for the CDR3: TGTGCCAGCAGTGACAGGGATGTCACAGATACGCAGTATTTT. Amino acid sequence: CASSDRDVTDTQYF.

Comments on this clone: This specimen includes other DNA sequences encoding the same CDR3. The V and J genes are TRBV5-1 and TRBJ2-7; no firm D call. Germline CDR1 reads SGHRS; CDR2 reads YFSETQ. Between the trimmed V and J ends, which lost 4 bases and 4 bases, there was a span of 9 bases. The length of the CDR3 is 12 residues. The CDR3 here is CASSPPSYEQYF. The CDR3 nucleotides are TGCGCCAGCAGCCCCCCCTCTTACGAGCAGTACTTC.

The rearrangement joins TRBV5-1 to TRBJ2-3; 12 nucleotides align to TRBD1. Germline CDR1 is SGHRS and CDR2 is YFSETQ. CDR3 length equals 16 residues. Losses at the gene ends were 4 bases for V and 0 bases for J; bases not matched to a gene: 3. CDR3: CASSGTGGFSTDTQYF. The DNA of the CDR3 is TGCGCCAGCAGCGGGACAGGGGGCTTTAGCACAGATACGCAGTATTTT.

The chain's CDR3 is CASSSTDYLSYEQYF. The CDR3 DNA sequence: TGTGCCAGCAGCTCTACGGACTATCTCTCCTACGAGCAGTACTTC. The gene calls are TRBV28 and TRBJ2-5; possible D gene TRBD2, 6 bases. The end of the DNA aligns better with TRBJ2-7, so the J call may be wrong. The CDR3 runs 15 residues. The V gene's germline CDR1 is MDHEN and CDR2 SYDVKM.

The chain joins TRBV7-8 to TRBJ2-2; D perhaps matches TRBD1 (6 bases). CDR3 size: 13 residues. V was clipped by 4 bases and J by 6 bases, with 9 bases between them. The germline gives CDR1 SGHVS, CDR2 FQNEAQ. CDR3 sequence reads: CASSSTGPGELFF. CDR3 bases: TGTGCCAGCAGCTCAACAGGGCCCGGGGAGCTGTTTTTT.

The J gene is TRBJ2-1, the V gene TRBV6-5; tentative D call: TRBD2 (6 bases). CDR3 length equals 14 residues. Trimming pared 4 bases from V and 6 bases from J, leaving 13 bases between. Looked up from germline, CDR1 is MNHEY and CDR2 is SVGAGI. The CDR3 reads CASSLTGTGNEQFF. Here the CDR3 DNA reads TGTGCCAGCAGTTTAACCGGGACTGGCAATGAGCAGTTCTTC.

The chain carries TRBV5-8 and TRBJ2-7; D may be TRBD1 (5 bases). CDR1 and CDR2 from the germline V gene are SGHTS and YDEGEE. The CDR3 extends over 13 amino acids. Trimming took off 4 bases at V and 2 bases at J, with 10 bases between the two ends. CDR3 DNA sequence: TGTGCCAGCAGCCTCGACAGACCCTACGAGCAGTACTTC. Translation gives CASSLDRPYEQYF.

The genes are TRBV7-8 and TRBJ2-5, with D maybe TRBD2 (5 bases). Germline lookup yields CDR1 SGHVS and CDR2 FQNEAQ. CDR3 length: 15 amino acids. V lost 5 bases, J lost 2 bases, and 15 bases lay in between. The CDR3 protein is CASSPRGPLQETQYF. The CDR3 DNA sequence: TGTGCCAGCAGCCCCCGGGGTCCTCTTCAAGAGACCCAGTACTTC.

The rearrangement uses TRBV19 and TRBJ1-1; TRBD1 might be the D (6 bases). Per the germline V gene, CDR1 is LNHDA and CDR2 is SQIVND (reference sequence). CDR3 size: 12 residues. The V end lost 6 bases, the J end lost 7 bases, and 12 bases lay between the germline ends. CDR3 region: CASRRTDLEAFF. CDR3 DNA: TGTGCCAGTAGGCGGACAGATCTTGAAGCTTTCTTT.

CDR3: CASSGGTSGVGEQYF. The CDR3 nucleotides read TGTGCCAGCAGCGGAGGGACTAGCGGCGTCGGCGAGCAGTACTTC. The gene calls are TRBV14 and TRBJ2-7; the match to TRBD2 covers 11 bases. Unmatched junction bases numbered 9, after V lost 5 bases and J lost 6 bases. This CDR3 spans 15 amino acids. CDR1 and CDR2 (germline): SGHDN, FVKESK.

The V gene is TRBV10-3, the J gene TRBJ1-1, with D uncertain. Trimming left V 0 bases short and J 3 bases short, with 11 bases between. Germline CDR1 reads ENHRY; CDR2 reads SYGVKD. This CDR3 has 15 amino acids. The CDR3 nucleotides read TGTGCCATCAGTGAGTCGACTCGGGTTGACACTGAAGCTTTCTTT. Protein: CAISESTRVDTEAFF.

This clone showed up just once. The rearrangement links TRBV27 to TRBJ2-7, with D hard to call. CDR1 is MNHEY and CDR2 is SMNVEV in the germline V gene (reference sequence). The CDR3 extends over 13 amino acids. V was pared by 10 bases and J by 7 bases, with 20 bases between. The chain's CDR3 is CATQPRSETEQYF. The CDR3 region has the DNA TGTGCCACCCAACCGCGCAGCGAAACGGAGCAGTACTTC.

V is TRBV5-5 and J is TRBJ1-1; D is undetermined. This CDR3 comprises 12 residues. The V end was cut by 5 bases, the J end by 3 bases, with 8 bases between. The germline V gene encodes CDR1 SGHKS and CDR2 YYEKEE (reference sequence). This CDR3 is CASSLGDTEAFF. The CDR3, as DNA: TGTGCCAGCAGTCTCGGGGACACTGAAGCTTTCTTT.

Here the CDR3 reads CASTPGSGSYEQYF. For the CDR3, the DNA is TGTGCCAGTACTCCGGGTAGCGGGAGTTACGAGCAGTACTTC. The V gene is TRBV19, the J gene TRBJ2-7, with 9 bases lining up with TRBD2. Germline lookup yields CDR1 LNHDA and CDR2 SQIVND (reference sequence). The junction had 8 bases not matched to a gene; V was cut back by 7 bases and J by 4 bases. The CDR3 is 14 amino acids.

This clone has only one observation. The genes are TRBV7-2 and TRBJ2-1; D unclear. The CDR3 runs 14 residues. The V gene lost 10 bases and the J gene lost 5 bases, with 18 bases spanning the gap. CDR1 and CDR2 (germline): SGHTA, FQGNSA. CDR3 region: CATRRLGVNNEQFF. CDR3 in DNA: TGTGCCACCCGACGGCTCGGCGTTAACAATGAGCAGTTCTTC. The variable domain in full, with the rest retrieved from reference TRBV7-2 and TRBJ2-1, is GAGVSQSPSNKVTEKGKDVELRCDPISGHTALYWYRQSLGQGLEFLIYFQGNSAPDKSGLPSDRFSAERTGGSVSTLTIQRTQQEDSAVYLCATRRLGVNNEQFFGPGTRLTVL.

This clone showed up just a few times. This chain links TRBV7-9 with TRBJ1-2; 9 bases are shared with TRBD1. There are 16 residues in the CDR3. Trimming took 5 bases from V and 4 from J; bases not matched to a gene: 11. Germline CDR1 and CDR2: SEHNR and FQNEAQ (reference sequence). The CDR3 sequence: CASSARTGEQVYGYTF. CDR3 bases: TGTGCCAGCAGCGCCCGGACAGGGGAGCAGGTCTATGGCTACACCTTC.

This clone came up once. CDR3 DNA: TGTGCCAGCAGCTCACCGGGACTAGCGGCGTCGGGCTCCTACAATGAGCAGTTCTTC. Its translation: CASSSPGLAASGSYNEQFF. This chain joins TRBV7-9 and TRBJ2-1, with 11 nucleotides matching TRBD2. V was clipped by 4 bases and J by 0 bases; unmatched bases: 11. Germline assignment: CDR1 SEHNR and CDR2 FQNEAQ (reference sequence). The CDR3 loop spans 19 amino acids.

Comment on this clone: The identical CDR3 is also encoded by other nucleotide sequences in the sample. This chain links TRBV7-9 with TRBJ1-2; D gene uncertain. The germline CDR1 and CDR2 sequences are SEHNR and FQNEAQ (reference sequence). The CDR3 contains 13 residues. V was shortened by 1 base and J by 2 bases, with 5 bases between the two germline ends. The CDR3 DNA reads as TGTGCCAGCAGCTTAGTAGGGAACTATGGCTACACCTTC. Translation gives CASSLVGNYGYTF. Full variable domain (remainder filled in from reference TRBV7-9 and TRBJ1-2): DTGVSQNPRHKITKRGQNVTFRCDPISEHNRLYWYRQTLGQGPEFLTYFQNEAQLEKSRLLSDRFSAERPKGSFSTLEIQRTEQGDSAMYLCASSLVGNYGYTFGSGTRLTVV.

The chain recombines TRBV14 with TRBJ2-4; 13 nucleotides line up with TRBD2. CDR1 is SGHDN, CDR2 FVKESK, per germline. The CDR3 has 19 residues. V lost 1 base to trimming and J lost 0 bases; unmatched junction nucleotides: 6. This chain's CDR3 is CASSQAGLAGLLAKNIQYF. In DNA, the CDR3 is TGTGCCAGCAGCCAAGCGGGACTAGCGGGGCTCCTAGCCAAAAACATTCAGTACTTC.

J is TRBJ2-1 and V is TRBV9; TRBD2 matches 8 bases. CDR1 and CDR2 from the germline V gene are SGDLS and YYNGEE. This CDR3 is built from 16 residues. The V segment lost 3 bases and the J segment 8 bases; nucleotides outside the gene matches: 13. The CDR3 here is CASSASGSGRLDEQFF. CDR3 sequence (DNA): TGTGCCAGCAGCGCCTCGGGCAGCGGGAGATTGGATGAGCAGTTCTTC.

The rearrangement links TRBV2 to TRBJ1-5; maybe TRBD1 (5 bases). Between the trimmed V and J ends, which lost 3 bases and 5 bases, there was a span of 8 bases. Germline V lookup: CDR1 SNHLY, CDR2 FYNNEI. CDR3 length: 13 amino acids. CDR3 sequence: CASSDTGDQPQHF. DNA for the CDR3: TGTGCCAGCAGTGACACGGGGGATCAGCCCCAGCATTTT.